This T cell receptor beta chain was identified during a study of T cells after posttransplantation cyclophosphamide. The count of this clone is one. The naive gate required viable CD3+CD4+ or CD3+CD8+ cells with CCR7+CD45RA+CD45RO-CD95-CD27+CD28+ phenotype. On the day of bone marrow donation, the related graft donor provided peripheral blood. Trimming pared 1 base from V and 3 bases from J, leaving 8 bases between. Germline values: CDR1 SGHTS, CDR2 YDEGEE. CDR3 length: 14 residues. Generated by immunoSEQ multiplex PCR, the TCRdb table keeps only in-frame clones and is missing some. The sample yields tens of thousands of clones, over 75% seen once.

J is TRBJ1-5 and V is TRBV5-8; D is perhaps TRBD1 (5 bases). The clonotype comes from a man aged 25 to 45 in good health and a related stem cell transplant donor. Sequencing was performed on naive CD4+ T cells sorted from blood. The CDR3 here is CASSLQGINQPQHF. The CDR3, as DNA: TGTGCCAGCAGCTTGCAGGGAATCAATCAGCCCCAGCATTTT.